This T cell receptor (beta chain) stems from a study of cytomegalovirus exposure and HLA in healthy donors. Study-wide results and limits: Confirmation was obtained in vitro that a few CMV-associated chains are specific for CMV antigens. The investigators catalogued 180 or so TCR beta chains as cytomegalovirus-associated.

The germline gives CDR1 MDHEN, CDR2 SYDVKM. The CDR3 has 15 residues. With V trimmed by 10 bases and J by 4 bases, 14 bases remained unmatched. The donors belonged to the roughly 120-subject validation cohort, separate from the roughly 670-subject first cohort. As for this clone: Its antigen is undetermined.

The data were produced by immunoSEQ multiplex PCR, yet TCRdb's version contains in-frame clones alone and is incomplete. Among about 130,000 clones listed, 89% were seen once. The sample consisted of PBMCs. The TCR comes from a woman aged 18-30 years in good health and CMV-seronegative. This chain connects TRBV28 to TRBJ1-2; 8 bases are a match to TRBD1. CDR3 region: CATTGQGRTPYGYTF. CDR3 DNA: TGTGCCACAACCGGACAGGGACGTACACCCTATGGCTACACCTTC.